The subject of this entry is one T cell receptor (beta chain). Its antigen remains undetermined. No base quality information exists; no much larger clone differs at one position. The data belong to a study of cytomegalovirus exposure and HLA in healthy donors (dated by TCRdb to between 2016 and 2019). A note on the overall study: An earlier analysis of a few hundred of the donors reported about 260 Gb of sequence data and about 120 million unique TCR beta sequences obtained from about 200 million T cells. The study profiled the T cell repertoires of 666 subjects by immunosequencing and related them to cytomegalovirus serostatus. Along with the roughly 610-subject first cohort, a separate validation cohort of approximately 110 different subjects was used. Across about 370 genotyped donors of the cohort, an average of approximately 240,000 unique TCR beta nucleotide sequences per donor were sequenced, and 15% to 20% of those sequences were non-productive. In a later genetic analysis, genome-wide SNP genotypes for about 55% of the roughly 670 donors were used, and that subset was treated as a discovery cohort. Typing coverage differed by locus: A, B, C, DRB1 and DQB1 were typed in about 629-630 donors, DQA1 in about 500, DPA1 in 600 to 610, and DPB1 in around 440. Among the roughly 390 genotyped donors, approximately 77% belonged to the genetic ancestry cluster associated with self-reported Caucasian donors. The study combined high-throughput TCR immunosequencing, statistical association of individual TCRs with disease status, and machine learning to predict cytomegalovirus infection status. An early release that covered some 640 HLA-typed donors contained approximately 300 gigabases of sequencing data and about 93 million unique TCR sequences. The aim of the study was to test whether cataloging public T cell receptors could identify signatures of past pathogen exposure. Because of strong linkage in the cohort, a few DR-DQ haplotypes were treated as single units for association and clustering. Rather than drawing on any new phenotypic data, the later analysis identified candidate immune exposures from TCR beta sequences and the way those sequences occurred across donors. HLA typing included class I and class II loci at four-digit resolution. An earlier analysis of 500 to 650 of the donors applied high-throughput TCR beta sequencing to assess whether each TCR beta V gene segment acted as functional or pseudogenic. Every repertoire in the discovery cohort had been generated on one and the same sequencing platform. Alongside the repertoire data, information on donor age, sex, ethnicity and CMV serostatus was compiled. A later analysis re-analyzed previously published TCR beta repertoires from 550 to 700 donors and added high-resolution HLA genotyping to study TCR occurrence patterns. Points the paper makes about the study in general: According to a later analysis, parvovirus B19, influenza, CMV and Epstein-Barr virus appeared linked to several top co-occurrence clusters. Roughly uniform sequencing depth across donors was assumed in presence/absence analyses, although this assumption may not hold. The sequencing pipeline was judged likely to have produced a cluster of highly shared sequence variants as a technical artifact. In this cohort, only TCR beta chains were sequenced, and detectable features were limited by the absence of alpha or paired-chain data. Because the 87-base-pair reads could not distinguish some IMGT-functional V segments, including TRBV6-2 and TRBV6-3, those segments were excluded. Immune exposure information for the cohort was limited to CMV serostatus. At a false discovery rate of 0.05, a later analysis linked approximately 18,000 TCR beta sequences to specific HLA alleles. An association between a missense DCLRE1C variant and V-gene and J-gene trimming of TCR beta chains was found in a later genetic analysis and replicated in an independent cohort. The authors suggested that the approach could potentially be generalized to other disease states and immunological phenotypes. According to a later genetic analysis, donors in an Asian-associated ancestry cluster had fewer N-insertions in productive TCRs than the roughly 670-donor mean. Correlated functional status among segregating V segments might reflect linkage disequilibrium, but an unknown experimental factor could not be ruled out. According to a later analysis, most CMV-associated TCR beta chains appeared to be HLA-restricted, and the HLA associations seemed to be driven largely by CMV exposure. The study gave a list of over 150 TCR beta chains associated with cytomegalovirus. Strong co-occurrence of HLA alleles, especially DR and DQ, made assigning TCR associations to individual alleles difficult. In an earlier analysis of 587 of the donors, most TCR beta V segments appeared in productive rearrangements about 90% or about 30% of the time, broadly matching IMGT annotations. Because some donors lacked HLA typing at each locus, the association tests relied only on the typed subset. Because counts were too low, some 17 rarely observed V segments, including chromosome 9 orphons, were left out of the earlier analysis of 500 to 750 of the donors. The classifier was reported to diagnose cytomegalovirus status with high specificity and sensitivity in both the original and validation cohorts. In a later analysis, HLA-associated TCR beta chains showed more clonal expansion and lower generation probabilities than non-associated chains that were equally common. A few of the identified cytomegalovirus-associated TCR beta chains were confirmed in vitro to be specific for cytomegalovirus antigens. According to a later analysis, TCR association rates differed among HLA loci, with DRB1 alleles showing the most associated TCRs and HLA-C alleles showing the fewest. While some public TCRs were present in many individuals, most TCR sequences turned up only very rarely across donors. A further reported finding was that TCR beta sequences accurately predicted the HLA-A and HLA-B alleles for most subjects in the first cohort.

In total, over 600 healthy bone marrow donors made up the cohort. All cohort members were sampled while nominally healthy, although unrecorded immune exposures were likely present. Of the 610 or so cohort members, fewer than 300 had positive CMV serostatus and roughly 350 had negative CMV serostatus, and CMV serostatus was not recorded for the donor. Every donor gave a peripheral blood sample, and the peripheral blood mononuclear cells from that sample were used for TCR beta sequencing. Genomic DNA extraction from the blood cell samples was performed with the Qiagen DNeasy Blood Extraction Kit. The method behind the library was the immunoSEQ multiplex PCR assay. For the multiplex PCR, a mixture combining 60 forward primers for TCR Vbeta segments and 13 reverse primers for TCR Jbeta segments was used. A multiplex PCR assay on genomic DNA amplified the CDR3 region of rearranged TCR beta genes. The Illumina HiSeq System was used to sequence the amplified TCR beta libraries as 87-base-pair reads. On the authors' methods: In a later analysis, 70 million to 95 million unique TCR beta chains were counted across the roughly 700 repertoires, and roughly 9.9 million of these chains were shared by at least two donors. Raw reads were error-corrected and collapsed into unique sequences with a nearest-neighbor algorithm that merged closely related sequences to remove PCR and sequencing errors. To assign V, D and J gene segments, CDR3 sequences were aligned to IMGT reference sequences. Each retained sequence needed at least a six-nucleotide match to both a V gene segment and a J gene segment. A rearrangement was called productive if the CDR3 had no stop codons and remained in frame with V and J, and every other rearrangement was called non-productive. Following IMGT convention, CDR3 was defined as the stretch from the second conserved V-encoded cysteine to the conserved J-encoded phenylalanine. The earlier analysis of 587 of the donors excluded any sequence lacking an unambiguous match to a single V gene segment. In an earlier analysis of several hundred of the donors, V segments were called functional above 56.7% productive rearrangements and were called segregating when the between-donor standard deviation exceeded 5%. A statistical classification framework was built for diagnosing cytomegalovirus status from the catalog of TCR beta chain sequences. V and J gene assignment, in a later analysis, came from comparing TCR nucleotide sequences with IMGT/GENE-DB human TR gene sequences. A later analysis assigned CDR3 sequences and most-parsimonious VDJ recombination scenarios with the TCRdist pipeline. In a later analysis, each TCR beta chain was defined by its CDR3 amino acid sequence together with its V-gene family, and reads lacking a unique V-gene family were excluded. A later analysis removed nearly 600 highly shared, low-generation-probability nucleotide sequences to deal with suspected cross-contamination and a sequencing artifact. In a later analysis, a clonal expansion index was calculated for each public chain from normalized within-repertoire ranks of inferred template counts. A later analysis computed generation probabilities with a VDJ recombination model fitted to out-of-frame rearrangements, and checked the results against IGoR. In a later analysis, hypergeometric tests were used to score TCR-TCR, TCR-HLA and TCR-CMV co-occurrence, with a repertoire-size bias correction applied to TCR pairs. To estimate false discovery rates, a later analysis permuted the HLA or CMV assignments 20 times. In a later analysis, co-occurring TCRs were grouped with DBSCAN, and TCRdist sequence similarity was added when clustering was performed within HLA-allele-positive subsets. Repertoires with fewer than 30,000 or more than 120,000 public chains, plus five repertoires with anomalous nucleotide sharing, were excluded from co-occurrence clustering. TCRdb's version of the immuneACCESS table is confined to in-frame rearrangements and falls short of the full clone set. An unresolved V gene accounts for under half of the shortfall where checked; the remainder is of unknown origin. V, J and clone size are those of that table, while D and trimming were read from the DNA. The sample contains about 94,000 clones, approximately 77% of them found a single time. About a tenth of the sample lies in the top ten.

The germline V gene specifies SQVTM as CDR1 and ANQGSEA as CDR2. The germline V end is reduced by 7 bases and the J end by 5 bases; junction bases left unmatched: 5. The cysteine opens and the phenylalanine closes a CDR3 of 12 amino acids. Of the read, only the CDR3 DNA is kept; its 36 bases are in frame from base 1. This TCR came from a human donor in good health. Recombination joined TRBV29-1 with TRBJ1-1; 9 central bases correspond to TRBD1. The sample comprised PBMCs. The CDR3 protein: CSADRGGTEAFF. The sequence in DNA is TGCAGCGCAGACAGGGGGGGAACTGAAGCTTTCTTT. The reference TRBV29-1 and TRBJ1-1 proteins fill in what lies around the CDR3, so the full variable domain reads SAVISQKPSRDICQRGTSLTIQCQVDSQVTMMFWYRQQPGQSLTLIATANQGSEATYESGFVIDKFPISRPNLTFSTLTVSNMSPEDSSIYLCSADRGGTEAFFGQGTRLTVV.